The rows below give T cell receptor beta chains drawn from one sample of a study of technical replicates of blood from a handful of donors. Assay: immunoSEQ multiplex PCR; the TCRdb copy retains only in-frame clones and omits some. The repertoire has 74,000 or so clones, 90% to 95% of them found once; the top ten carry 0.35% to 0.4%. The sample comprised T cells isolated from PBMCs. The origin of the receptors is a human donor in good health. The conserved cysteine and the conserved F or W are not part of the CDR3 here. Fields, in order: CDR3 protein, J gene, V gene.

CDR3: ASSRQGSFGELF
J: TRBJ2-2
V: TRBV28

CDR3: AINLGLAKTDTQY
J: TRBJ2-3
V: TRBV10-3

CDR3: ASSRQTGEEKLF
J: TRBJ1-4
V: TRBV27

CDR3: ASQGGLFPFPYEQY
J: TRBJ2-7
V: TRBV28

CDR3: ASILTGVNEQY
J: TRBJ2-7
V: TRBV28

CDR3: ASSPEQGASWETQY
J: TRBJ2-5
V: TRBV18

CDR3: ASSQPSDSLYEQY
J: TRBJ2-7
V: TRBV5-6

CDR3: ASSAQLAGFSYEQY
J: TRBJ2-7
V: TRBV6-1

CDR3: AWSSPGRGYT
J: TRBJ1-2
V: TRBV30

CDR3: ASSPHGTGMYGTEAF
J: TRBJ1-1
V: TRBV5-1

CDR3: ASSYEGTGYNEQF
J: TRBJ2-1
V: TRBV7-9

CDR3: AYFSGNTIY
J: TRBJ1-3
V: TRBV30

CDR3: ASSEIGRLVSNQPQH
J: TRBJ1-5
V: TRBV2

CDR3: ARKEEGASGYT
J: TRBJ1-2
V: TRBV2

CDR3: ASSPEGSGAYEQY
J: TRBJ2-7
V: TRBV7-3

CDR3: ASSEDRAYEQY
J: TRBJ2-7
V: TRBV19

CDR3: ASSKGGGYT
J: TRBJ1-2
V: TRBV19

CDR3: ATSSHTGTGELF
J: TRBJ2-2
V: TRBV15

CDR3: ASSFHRGSQETQY
J: TRBJ2-5
V: TRBV5-6

CDR3: ASSHLSGTYEQY
J: TRBJ2-7
V: TRBV11-2

CDR3: AGRDRGLKGYT
J: TRBJ1-2
V: TRBV30

CDR3: ASSQDWGVHYEQY
J: TRBJ2-7
V: TRBV14

CDR3: ASSSASYIPSATNEKLF
J: TRBJ1-4
V: TRBV28

CDR3: ASTVLAGGDNEQF
J: TRBJ2-1
V: TRBV27

CDR3: ASKNYGELF
J: TRBJ2-2
V: TRBV6-5

CDR3: ASSLTAGSVQEQY
J: TRBJ2-7
V: TRBV5-1

CDR3: ASSSSGLAYEQY
J: TRBJ2-7
V: TRBV7-6